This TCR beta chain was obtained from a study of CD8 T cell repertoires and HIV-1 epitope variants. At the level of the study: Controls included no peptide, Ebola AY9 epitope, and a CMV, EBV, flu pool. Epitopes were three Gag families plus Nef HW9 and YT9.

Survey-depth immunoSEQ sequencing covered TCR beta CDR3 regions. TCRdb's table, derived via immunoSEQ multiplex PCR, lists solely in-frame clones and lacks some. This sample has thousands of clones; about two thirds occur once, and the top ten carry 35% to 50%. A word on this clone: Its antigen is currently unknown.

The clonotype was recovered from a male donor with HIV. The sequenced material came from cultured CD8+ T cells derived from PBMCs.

CDR3 sequence reads: CASATGVGSPLHF. For the CDR3, the DNA is TGTGCCAGCGCTACAGGGGTTGGTTCACCCCTCCACTTT. The chain combines TRBV2 with TRBJ1-6; 7 bases are shared with TRBD1. Germline V gives CDR1 SNHLY, CDR2 FYNNEI. The CDR3 is 13 amino acids. The junction had 7 bases not matched to a gene; V was cut back by 8 bases and J by 9 bases.